What follows is one T cell receptor beta chain and its context. What it binds is unknown. The data were produced by immunoSEQ multiplex PCR, yet TCRdb's version contains in-frame clones alone and is incomplete. The repertoire has 85,000 to 100,000 clones, approximately 86% of them found once; the top ten carry around 5.9%. After removal of 3 bases from V and 4 bases from J, the junction contained 4 bases not matched to a gene. The CDR3 runs 15 residues. The germline V gene encodes CDR1 SGDLS and CDR2 YYNGEE. The record originates from a study of T cell responses to AZD1222 COVID-19 vaccine. Study-level information: Second-dose groups at about 4 or about 12 weeks were pooled.

Findings and limits, study-wide: Regions 160-218 and 743-854 dominated among vaccine-associated CD4 TCRs spanning spike. The study found Spike-specific TCR breadth and depth rose after two AZD1222 doses. Sampling captured repertoires only after the peak T cell response.

The sequence came from an adult in good health. The chain couples TRBV9 to TRBJ1-6; 7 nucleotides align to TRBD1. Sequenced here: peripheral blood, sampled on day 0 of AZD1222 vaccination. The DNA for the CDR3 is TGTGCCAGCAGCGGACAGGGTGTTTATAATTCACCCCTCCACTTT. Its protein is CASSGQGVYNSPLHF.